The clone carrying this T cell receptor beta chain was counted many times. Antigen specificity is unknown. The data were taken from a study of T cells after yellow fever vaccination. TCRdb re-called the 5' RACE reads through MiXCR, storing one row per CDR3 protein. The top ten hold about 25% of the sample, which has around 100,000 distinct CDR3 sequences, roughly 8.9% seen once. The study, taken as a whole, reports: Detected again after the booster were most primary-vaccination clones, at about 96% CD4 and more than 70% CD8. Weaker in magnitude, the secondary response showed a faster peak on day 5 versus 15.

V shed 5 bases, J shed 2 bases, and the junction held 18 bases outside the gene matches. Germline loops: CDR1 MRHNA, CDR2 SNTAGT. This CDR3 has 19 residues. The source of this sequence is a man aged 25-45 years who received the YFV17D yellow fever vaccine. This specimen was CD8+ T cells sorted from PBMCs, taken 45 days after the yellow fever booster vaccination. The rearrangement uses TRBV6-4 and TRBJ1-5; the match to TRBD1 covers 7 bases. The CDR3 sequence is CASSRPGTDRQVGNQPQHF. DNA of the CDR3: TGTGCCAGCAGTAGACCCGGGACAGACAGGCAGGTTGGCAATCAGCCCCAGCATTTT.